A selection of T cell receptor beta chains follows, all from one sample in a study of blood T cell repertoires in COVID-19. Clones were sequenced by immunoSEQ multiplex PCR, and TCRdb holds only the in-frame ones, with some missing. This table has 170,000 or so clones, almost 85% appearing once. Sequencing used peripheral blood. The receptors were gathered from a young man with active or convalescent COVID-19. Each CDR3 is given with its conserved first and last residue. The order of the fields is D gene, J gene, V gene, CDR3 DNA, CDR3 protein. D genes are given only for firm matches.

D gene: TRBD2
J gene: TRBJ2-3
V gene: TRBV2
CDR3 DNA: TGTGCCAGCTCCCGGGCTAGCGGTAGCACAGATACGCAGTATTTT
CDR3 protein: CASSRASGSTDTQYF

D gene: NA
J gene: TRBJ2-4
V gene: TRBV21-1
CDR3 DNA: TGTGCCAGCAAGATCGGACAGGGGCAAGCCAAAAACATTCAGTACTTC
CDR3 protein: CASKIGQGQAKNIQYF

D gene: TRBD1
J gene: TRBJ1-2
V gene: TRBV4-3
CDR3 DNA: TGCGCCAGCAGCCAAAACATATTGACAGGGGGACAGAGTTTAAGATATGGCTACACCTTC
CDR3 protein: CASSQNILTGGQSLRYGYTF

D gene: TRBD2
J gene: TRBJ2-7
V gene: TRBV6-6
CDR3 DNA: TGTGCCAGCAGTTACCTTGACCGGACTAGCTCCTACGAGCAGTACTTC
CDR3 protein: CASSYLDRTSSYEQYF

D gene: TRBD1
J gene: TRBJ2-5
V gene: TRBV10-3
CDR3 DNA: TGTGCCATCAACACGGGACAGCAAGAGACCCAGTACTTC
CDR3 protein: CAINTGQQETQYF

D gene: TRBD1
J gene: TRBJ1-4
V gene: TRBV11-2
CDR3 DNA: TGTGCCAGCAGCTCGGGACAGGGAGGAAAACTGTTTTTT
CDR3 protein: CASSSGQGGKLFF

D gene: NA
J gene: TRBJ2-2
V gene: TRBV19
CDR3 DNA: TGTGCCAGTACAAGCAGGGGATTCGGGGAGCTGTTTTTT
CDR3 protein: CASTSRGFGELFF

D gene: NA
J gene: TRBJ2-2
V gene: TRBV6-5
CDR3 DNA: TGTGCCAGCAGTTACTCCTTCGGGGGGAACACCGGGGAGCTGTTTTTT
CDR3 protein: CASSYSFGGNTGELFF

D gene: NA
J gene: TRBJ2-7
V gene: TRBV10-3
CDR3 DNA: TGTGCCATCAGTGAGTTAACTGGCGAGCAGTACTTC
CDR3 protein: CAISELTGEQYF

D gene: NA
J gene: TRBJ2-5
V gene: TRBV5-8
CDR3 DNA: TGTGCCAGCAGCTTCGCGACTCTCAATGAGGAGACCCAGTACTTC
CDR3 protein: CASSFATLNEETQYF

D gene: TRBD1
J gene: TRBJ2-7
V gene: TRBV10-1
CDR3 DNA: TGCGCCAGCATATGGGACAGACTCTCCTACGAGCAGTACTTC
CDR3 protein: CASIWDRLSYEQYF

D gene: NA
J gene: TRBJ2-5
V gene: TRBV7-7
CDR3 DNA: TGTGCCAGCAGCCTAGGTGGGGAGCAGGAGACCCAGTACTTC
CDR3 protein: CASSLGGEQETQYF

D gene: TRBD1
J gene: TRBJ2-2
V gene: TRBV5-1
CDR3 DNA: TGCGCCAGCAGCTTAGGGGACAGGGACCCCACCGGGGAGCTGTTTTTT
CDR3 protein: CASSLGDRDPTGELFF